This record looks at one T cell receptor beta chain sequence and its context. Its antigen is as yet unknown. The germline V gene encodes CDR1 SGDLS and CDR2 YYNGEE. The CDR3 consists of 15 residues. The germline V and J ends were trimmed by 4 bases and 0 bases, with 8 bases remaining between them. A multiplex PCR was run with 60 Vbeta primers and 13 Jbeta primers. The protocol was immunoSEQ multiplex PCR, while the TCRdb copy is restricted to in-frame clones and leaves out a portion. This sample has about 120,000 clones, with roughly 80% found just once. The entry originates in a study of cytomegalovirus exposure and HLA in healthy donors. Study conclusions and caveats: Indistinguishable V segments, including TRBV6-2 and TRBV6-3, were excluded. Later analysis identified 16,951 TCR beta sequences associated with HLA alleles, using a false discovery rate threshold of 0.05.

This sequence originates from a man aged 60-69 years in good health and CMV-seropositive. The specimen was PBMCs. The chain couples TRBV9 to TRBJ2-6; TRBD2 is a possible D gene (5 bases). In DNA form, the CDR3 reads TGTGCCAGCAGCCGGGGAGACTCTGGGGCCAACGTCCTGACTTTC. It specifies CASSRGDSGANVLTF. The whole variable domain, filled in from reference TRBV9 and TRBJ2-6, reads DSGVTQTPKHLITATGQRVTLRCSPRSGDLSVYWYQQSLDQGLQFLIQYYNGEERAKGNILERFSAQQFPDLHSELNLSSLELGDSALYFCASSRGDSGANVLTFGAGSRLTVL.